This TCR beta chain derives from a study of blood T cells in healthy people across ages. Findings and limits, study-wide: There was a strong correlation between TCR beta diversity and naive T cell percentage.

The germline CDR1 and CDR2 sequences are KGHSH and LQKENI. The ends were cut back, 6 bases at V and 0 bases at J, with 12 bases in the middle. This CDR3 region has 16 residues. Of note for this clonotype: Antigen: not known.

Then a second PCR, running about 6 to 11 cycles, was carried out with a sample-barcoded 5' primer and a J-beta primer mix. In TCRdb, the 5' RACE reads were re-called with MiXCR into one record per CDR3 protein. The sample records nearly 800,000 distinct CDR3 sequences, 45% to 70% being singletons. The gene calls are TRBV18 and TRBJ2-6; D uncertain. The receptor's source is a middle-aged man in good health. Sequencing was done on a sample of blood. In DNA form, the CDR3 reads TGTGCCAGCTCGCAGATACAAGGCTCTGGGGCCAACGTCCTGACTTTC. It codes for CASSQIQGSGANVLTF.